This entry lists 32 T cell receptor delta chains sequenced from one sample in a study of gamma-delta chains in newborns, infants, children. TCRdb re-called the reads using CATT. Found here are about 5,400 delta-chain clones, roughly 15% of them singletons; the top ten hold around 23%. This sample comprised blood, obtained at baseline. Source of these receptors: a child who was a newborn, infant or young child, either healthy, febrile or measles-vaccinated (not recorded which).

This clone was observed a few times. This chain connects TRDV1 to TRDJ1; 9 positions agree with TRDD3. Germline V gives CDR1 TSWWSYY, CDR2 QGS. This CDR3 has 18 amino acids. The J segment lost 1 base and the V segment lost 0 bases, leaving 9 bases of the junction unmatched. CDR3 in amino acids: CALGELRSGGWGTDKLIF. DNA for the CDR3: TGTGCTCTTGGGGAACTACGTTCTGGGGGATGGGGCACCGATAAACTCATCTTT.

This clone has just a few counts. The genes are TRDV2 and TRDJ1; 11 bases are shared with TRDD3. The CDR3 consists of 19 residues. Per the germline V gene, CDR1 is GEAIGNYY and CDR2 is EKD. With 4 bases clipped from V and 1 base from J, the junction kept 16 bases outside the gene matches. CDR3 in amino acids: CACDAVLGDNLHSTDKLIF. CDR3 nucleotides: TGTGCCTGTGATGCTGTACTGGGGGATAACCTACATTCCACCGATAAACTCATCTTT.

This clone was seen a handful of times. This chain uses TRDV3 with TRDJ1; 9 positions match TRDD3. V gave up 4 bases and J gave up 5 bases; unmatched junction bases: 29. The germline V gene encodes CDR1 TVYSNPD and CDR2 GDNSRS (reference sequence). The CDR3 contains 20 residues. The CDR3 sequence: CACDTVRVGPNTWGIDKLIF. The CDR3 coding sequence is TGTGCCTGTGACACCGTTCGAGTTGGGCCTAATACGTGGGGGATAGATAAACTCATCTTT.

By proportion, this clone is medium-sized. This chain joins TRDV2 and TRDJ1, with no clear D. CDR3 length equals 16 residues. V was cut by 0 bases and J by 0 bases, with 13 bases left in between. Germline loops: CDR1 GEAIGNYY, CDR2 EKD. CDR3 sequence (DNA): TGTGCCTGTGACACCGTCGGAATATTGGACACCGATAAACTCATCTTT. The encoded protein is CACDTVGILDTDKLIF.

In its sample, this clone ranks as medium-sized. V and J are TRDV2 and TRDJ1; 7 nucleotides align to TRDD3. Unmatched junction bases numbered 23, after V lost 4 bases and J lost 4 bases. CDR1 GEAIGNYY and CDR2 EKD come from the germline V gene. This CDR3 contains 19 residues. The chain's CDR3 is CACEPLASGGGLERDKLIF. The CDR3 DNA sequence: TGTGCCTGTGAACCCCTGGCTTCGGGTGGGGGACTAGAGCGCGATAAACTCATCTTT.

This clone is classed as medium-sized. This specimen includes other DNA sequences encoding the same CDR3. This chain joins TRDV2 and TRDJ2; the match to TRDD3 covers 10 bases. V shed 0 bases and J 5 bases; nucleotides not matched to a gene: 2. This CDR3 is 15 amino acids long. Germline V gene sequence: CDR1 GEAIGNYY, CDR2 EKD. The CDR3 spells CACDTLLGDTAQLFF. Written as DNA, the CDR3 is TGTGCCTGTGACACCCTACTGGGGGATACAGCACAACTCTTCTTT.

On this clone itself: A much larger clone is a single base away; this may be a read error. CDR3 amino acids: CALAPPCTDKLIF. For the CDR3, the DNA is TGTGCCCTGGCCCCGCCGTGCACCGATAAACTCATCTTT. V usage is TRDV3 and J usage is TRDJ1; D is ambiguous. There are 13 residues in the CDR3. The V gene lost 5 bases and the J gene lost 1 base, with 14 bases spanning the gap. Germline CDR1 TVYSNPD, CDR2 GDNSRS (reference sequence).

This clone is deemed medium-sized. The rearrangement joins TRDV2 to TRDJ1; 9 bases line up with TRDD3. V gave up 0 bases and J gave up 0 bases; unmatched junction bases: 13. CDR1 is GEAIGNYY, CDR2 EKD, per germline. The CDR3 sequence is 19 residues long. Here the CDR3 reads CACDTVFVGDTRHTDKLIF. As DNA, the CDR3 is TGTGCCTGTGACACCGTTTTCGTTGGGGATACGCGACACACCGATAAACTCATCTTT.

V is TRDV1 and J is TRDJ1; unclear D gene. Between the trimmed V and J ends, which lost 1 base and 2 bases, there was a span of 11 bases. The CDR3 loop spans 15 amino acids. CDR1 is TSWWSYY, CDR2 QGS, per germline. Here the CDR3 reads CALGERVLGTDKLIF. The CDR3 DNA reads TGTGCTCTTGGGGAACGGGTGCTCGGAACCGATAAACTCATCTTT.

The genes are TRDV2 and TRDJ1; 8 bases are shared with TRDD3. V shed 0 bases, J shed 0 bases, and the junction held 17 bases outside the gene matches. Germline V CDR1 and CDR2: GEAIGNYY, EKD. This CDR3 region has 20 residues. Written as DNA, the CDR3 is TGTGCCTGTGACACCCTTACTGGGGGGCCGGTCAAGATTTACACCGATAAACTCATCTTT. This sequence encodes CACDTLTGGPVKIYTDKLIF.

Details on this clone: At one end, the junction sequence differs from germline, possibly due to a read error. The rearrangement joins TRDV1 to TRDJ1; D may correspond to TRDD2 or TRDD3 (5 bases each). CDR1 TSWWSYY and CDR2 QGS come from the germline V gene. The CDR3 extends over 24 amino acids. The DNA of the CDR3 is TGTGCTATTGGGGAACGGCAAGCTGTACGCGTCTACTTCCGAATTAAACCTTACACCGATAAACTCATCTTT. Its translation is CAIGERQAVRVYFRIKPYTDKLIF.

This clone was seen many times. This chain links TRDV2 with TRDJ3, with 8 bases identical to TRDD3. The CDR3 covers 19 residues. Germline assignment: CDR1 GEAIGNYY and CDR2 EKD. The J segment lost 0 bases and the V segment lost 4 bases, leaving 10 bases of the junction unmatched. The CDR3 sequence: CACDPTGGFNSWDTRQMFF. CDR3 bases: TGTGCCTGTGATCCCACTGGGGGCTTCAACTCCTGGGACACCCGACAGATGTTTTTC.

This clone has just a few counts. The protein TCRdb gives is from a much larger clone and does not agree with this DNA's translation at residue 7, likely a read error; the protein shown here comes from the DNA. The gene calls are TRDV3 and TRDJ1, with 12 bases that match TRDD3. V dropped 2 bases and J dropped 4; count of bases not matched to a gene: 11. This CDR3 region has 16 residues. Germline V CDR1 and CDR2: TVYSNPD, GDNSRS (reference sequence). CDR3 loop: CAFRPQCWGIRDKLIF. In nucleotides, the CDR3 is TGTGCCTTTCGCCCTCAGTGCTGGGGGATACGCGATAAACTCATCTTT. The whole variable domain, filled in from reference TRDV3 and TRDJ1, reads CDKVTQSSPDQTVASGSEVVLLCTYDTVYSNPDLFWYRIRPDYSFQFVFYGDNSRSEGADFTQGRFSVKHILTQKAFHLVISPVRTEDSATYYCAFRPQCWGIRDKLIFGKGTRVTVEP.

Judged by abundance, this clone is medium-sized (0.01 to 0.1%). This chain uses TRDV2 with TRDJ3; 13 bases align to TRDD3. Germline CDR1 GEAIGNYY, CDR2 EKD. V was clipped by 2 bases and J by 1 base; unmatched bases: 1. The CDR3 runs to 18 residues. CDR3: CACDILGDTSWDTRQMFF. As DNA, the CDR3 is TGTGCCTGTGACATACTGGGGGATACGTCCTGGGACACCCGACAGATGTTTTTC.

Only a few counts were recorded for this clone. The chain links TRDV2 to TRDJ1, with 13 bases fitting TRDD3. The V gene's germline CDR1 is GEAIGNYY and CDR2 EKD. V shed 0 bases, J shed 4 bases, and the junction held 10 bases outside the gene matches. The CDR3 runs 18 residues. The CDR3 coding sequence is TGTGCCTGTGACACCCTACTGGGGGATACGCGGGCTGGCGATAAACTCATCTTT. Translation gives CACDTLLGDTRAGDKLIF.

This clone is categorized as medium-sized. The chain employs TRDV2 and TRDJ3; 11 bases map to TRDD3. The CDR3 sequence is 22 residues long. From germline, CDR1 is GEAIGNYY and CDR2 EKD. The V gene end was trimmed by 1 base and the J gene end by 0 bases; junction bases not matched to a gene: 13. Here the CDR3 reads CACDTGLLGDRSSSWDTRQMFF. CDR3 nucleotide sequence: TGTGCCTGTGACACGGGGTTACTGGGGGATAGGTCCTCCTCCTGGGACACCCGACAGATGTTTTTC.

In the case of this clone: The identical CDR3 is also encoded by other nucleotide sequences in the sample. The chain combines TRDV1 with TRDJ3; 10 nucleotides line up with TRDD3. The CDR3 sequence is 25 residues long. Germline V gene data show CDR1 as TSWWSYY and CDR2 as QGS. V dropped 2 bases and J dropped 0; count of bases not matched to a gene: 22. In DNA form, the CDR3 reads TGTGCTCTTGGGGAAGCGTATTCTAGAGTGGGACTGGGGGATTGGAGCTCCTGGGACACCCGACAGATGTTTTTC. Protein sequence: CALGEAYSRVGLGDWSSWDTRQMFF.

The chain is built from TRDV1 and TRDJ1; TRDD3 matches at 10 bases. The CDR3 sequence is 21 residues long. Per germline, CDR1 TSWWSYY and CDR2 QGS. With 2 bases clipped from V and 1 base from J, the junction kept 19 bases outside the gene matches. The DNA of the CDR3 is TGTGCTCTTGGGGAATCGGCCTTCCCGTGGGGGATACAAAAGCTCACCGATAAACTCATCTTT. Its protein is CALGESAFPWGIQKLTDKLIF.

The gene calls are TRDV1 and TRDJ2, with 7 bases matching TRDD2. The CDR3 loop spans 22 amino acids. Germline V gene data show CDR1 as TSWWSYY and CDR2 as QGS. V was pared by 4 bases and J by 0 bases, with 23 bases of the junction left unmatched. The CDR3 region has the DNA TGTGCTCTTGGGGTCGCTTTCCTACCAGGTGAGGGATGGCACGCTTTGACAGCACAACTCTTCTTT. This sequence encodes CALGVAFLPGEGWHALTAQLFF.

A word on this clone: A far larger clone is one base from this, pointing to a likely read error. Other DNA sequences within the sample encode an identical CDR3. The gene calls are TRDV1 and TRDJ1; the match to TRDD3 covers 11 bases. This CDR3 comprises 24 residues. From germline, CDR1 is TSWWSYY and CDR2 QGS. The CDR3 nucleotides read TGTGCTCTTGGGGAGTACCATCCGGTCGCATTCTACTGGGGGATATCCCCATACACCGATAAACTCATCTTC. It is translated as CALGEYHPVAFYWGISPYTDKLIF.

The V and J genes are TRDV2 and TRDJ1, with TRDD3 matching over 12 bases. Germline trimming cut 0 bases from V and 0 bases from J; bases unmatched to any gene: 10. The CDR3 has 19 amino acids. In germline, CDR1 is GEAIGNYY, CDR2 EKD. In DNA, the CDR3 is TGTGCCTGTGACACCGTTCAACTGGGGGATACCCCGGACACCGATAAACTCATCTTT. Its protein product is CACDTVQLGDTPDTDKLIF.

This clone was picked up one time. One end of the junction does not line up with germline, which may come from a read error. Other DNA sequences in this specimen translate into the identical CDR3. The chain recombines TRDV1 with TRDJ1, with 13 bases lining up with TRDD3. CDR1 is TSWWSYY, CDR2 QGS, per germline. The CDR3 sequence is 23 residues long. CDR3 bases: TGTGCTCTCGGGGAAGAGTTTCTTCTGCGTTTATTACTGGGGGATACGCCTACCGATAAACTCATCTTT. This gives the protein CALGEEFLLRLLLGDTPTDKLIF.

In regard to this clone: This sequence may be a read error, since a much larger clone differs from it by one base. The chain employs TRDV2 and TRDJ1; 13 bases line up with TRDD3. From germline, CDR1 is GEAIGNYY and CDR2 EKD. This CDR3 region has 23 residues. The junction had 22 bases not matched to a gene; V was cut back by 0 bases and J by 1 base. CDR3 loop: CACDTVSYPCKLGDTLATDKLIF. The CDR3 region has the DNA TGTGCCTGTGACACCGTCAGTTATCCGTGCAAACTGGGGGATACGTTGGCCACCGATAAACTCATCTTT.

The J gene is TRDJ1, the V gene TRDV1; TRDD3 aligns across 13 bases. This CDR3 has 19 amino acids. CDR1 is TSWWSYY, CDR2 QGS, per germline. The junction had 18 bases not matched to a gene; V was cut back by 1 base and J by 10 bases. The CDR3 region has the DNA TGTGCTCTTGGGGAACGACTGGGAGTGGTACTGGGGGATACGCGTATACTCATCTTT. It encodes CALGERLGVVLGDTRILIF.

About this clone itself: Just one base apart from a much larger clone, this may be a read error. The CDR3, as DNA: TGTGCTCTTGGGGAAGGTGGGGTTTCAGGGCTACACCTGTACTGGGGGATACGCTCCTCACGGACGTACACCGATAAACTCATCTTT. Residues: CALGEGGVSGLHLYWGIRSSRTYTDKLIF. The V gene is TRDV1, the J gene TRDJ1, with 13 bases aligning to TRDD3. Germline trimming cut 2 bases from V and 0 bases from J; bases unmatched to any gene: 39. The CDR3 extends over 29 amino acids. Germline CDR1 reads TSWWSYY; CDR2 reads QGS.

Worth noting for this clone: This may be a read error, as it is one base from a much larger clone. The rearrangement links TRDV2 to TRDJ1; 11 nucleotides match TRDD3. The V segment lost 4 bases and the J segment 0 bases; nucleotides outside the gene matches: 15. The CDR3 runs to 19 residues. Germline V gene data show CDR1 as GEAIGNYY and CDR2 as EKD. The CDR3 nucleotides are TGTGCCTGTGATGAGGTGGGGGATACGCGGGCTAAGGACACCGATAAACTCATCTTT. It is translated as CACDEVGDTRAKDTDKLIF.

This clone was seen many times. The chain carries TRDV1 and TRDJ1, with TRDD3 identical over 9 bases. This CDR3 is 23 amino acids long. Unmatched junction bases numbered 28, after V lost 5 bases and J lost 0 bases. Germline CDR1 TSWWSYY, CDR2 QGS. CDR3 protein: CALGNPHFLRRPTGGRYTDKLIF. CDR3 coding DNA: TGTGCTCTTGGGAACCCTCATTTCCTACGCAGGCCAACTGGGGGACGGTACACCGATAAACTCATCTTT.

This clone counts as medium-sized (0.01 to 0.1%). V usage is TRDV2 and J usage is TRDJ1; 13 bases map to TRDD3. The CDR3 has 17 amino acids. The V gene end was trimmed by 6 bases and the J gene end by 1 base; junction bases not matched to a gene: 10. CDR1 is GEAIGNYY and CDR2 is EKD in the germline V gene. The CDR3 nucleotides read TGTGCCTGTTCTGGCATACTGGGGGATACGTTCACCGATAAACTCATCTTT. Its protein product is CACSGILGDTFTDKLIF.

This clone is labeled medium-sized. The CDR3 sequence is CACLLLGGYTDKLIF. The CDR3 DNA reads as TGTGCCTGTTTACTACTGGGGGGATACACCGATAAACTCATCTTT. This chain joins TRDV2 and TRDJ1; 8 bases line up with TRDD3. Per the germline V gene, CDR1 is GEAIGNYY and CDR2 is EKD. The CDR3 consists of 15 residues. J was trimmed by 0 bases and V by 6 bases; bases with no gene match: 8.

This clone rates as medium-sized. CDR3 bases: TGTGCCTGTGAAAGCCTTACTGGGGGGGCATCCCACACCGATAAACTCATCTTT. This gives the protein CACESLTGGASHTDKLIF. The J gene is TRDJ1, the V gene TRDV2; 8 nucleotides agree with TRDD3. There are 18 residues in the CDR3. From germline, CDR1 is GEAIGNYY and CDR2 EKD. Trimming at V came to 4 bases and at J to 0 bases, leaving 15 bases not matched to a gene.

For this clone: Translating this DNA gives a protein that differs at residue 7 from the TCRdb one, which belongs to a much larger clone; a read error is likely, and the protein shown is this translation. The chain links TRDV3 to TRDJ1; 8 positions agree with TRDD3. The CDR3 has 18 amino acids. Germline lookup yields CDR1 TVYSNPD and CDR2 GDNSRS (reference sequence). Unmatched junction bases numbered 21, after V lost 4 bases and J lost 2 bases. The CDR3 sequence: CASARALQGGYETDKLIF. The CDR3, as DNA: TGTGCCTCCGCCCGGGCCCTCCAGGGGGGATATGAAACCGATAAACTCATCTTT.

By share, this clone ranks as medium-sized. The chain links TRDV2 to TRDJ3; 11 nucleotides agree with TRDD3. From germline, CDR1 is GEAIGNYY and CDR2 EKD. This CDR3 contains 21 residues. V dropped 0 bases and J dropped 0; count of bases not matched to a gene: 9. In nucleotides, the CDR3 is TGTGCCTGTGACACCCTGGGGGATACCGGGATTAGCTCCTGGGACACCCGACAGATGTTTTTC. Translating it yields CACDTLGDTGISSWDTRQMFF.